This T cell receptor beta chain was retrieved from a study of CD4 T cells in relation to SARS-CoV-2 and coronaviruses. Turning to the study itself: PBMCs were cultured with antigen for nine to ten days before TCR beta sequencing.

On this clone itself: Its cognate antigen is unknown.

The unexposed donors gave CD4+ T cells in about 2011-2019, prior to COVID-19. Isolation of CD4+ T cells took place after nine to ten days in culture. Each well had 1.5 million to 2.5 million PBMCs in around 5% human AB serum with IL-2. Sequenced by immunoSEQ multiplex PCR; TCRdb stores in-frame clones only, minus some. The data show just over 15,000 clones, with 75% to 85% seen just once and more than 15% held by the top ten. This receptor was obtained from a human donor in good health. The sequenced sample was CD4+ T cells from PBMCs, cultured in vitro.

The CDR3 DNA is TGTGCCACCAGTGCCATGACTAGCGGGAACACAGATACGCAGTATTTT. Translation: CATSAMTSGNTDTQYF. The chain couples TRBV24-1 to TRBJ2-3; 11 nucleotides match TRBD2. J lost 2 bases, V lost 5 bases, and 5 bases had no gene match. CDR1 KGHDR and CDR2 SFDVKD come from the germline V gene. The CDR3 totals 16 residues.